What follows are 23 T cell receptor beta chains derived from one specimen sequenced in a study of post-analysis software for immune sequencing data. Included in the TCR beta cDNA libraries were unique molecular identifiers. In TCRdb, the PCR reads were re-called with MiXCR into one record per CDR3 protein. In the table there are approximately 360,000 distinct CDR3 sequences, less than 35% of which are singletons. Regarding the study as a whole: When patients were compared with controls, four to six TRBV segments were more frequent, TRBV5-6, TRBV5-1 and TRBV20-1 among them.

These receptors' targets are unknown. The specimen was blood. The receptors shown here come from a girl aged 10 to 17 with multiple sclerosis.

The chain is built from TRBV4-2 and TRBJ2-3; D is ambiguous. The CDR3 has 15 amino acids. Germline V gene sequence: CDR1 LGHNA, CDR2 YNFKEQ. V lost 0 bases and J 0 bases, leaving 7 bases between the germline ends. The CDR3 region is CASSQETHSTDTQYF. The CDR3 DNA is TGTGCCAGCAGCCAAGAAACCCATAGCACAGATACGCAGTATTTT.

This chain joins TRBV14 and TRBJ1-1, with D perhaps TRBD1 (5 bases). Trimming took off 5 bases at V and 11 bases at J, with 18 bases between the two ends. This CDR3 region has 13 residues. Germline V gene sequence: CDR1 SGHDN, CDR2 FVKESK. The CDR3 region is CASSRRGALAAFF. CDR3 bases: TGTGCCAGCAGCAGGCGAGGGGCACTGGCGGCTTTCTTT.

There are a few counts of this clonotype. V is TRBV29-1 and J is TRBJ2-5; D perhaps matches TRBD1 (6 bases). Germline V gives CDR1 SQVTM, CDR2 ANQGSEA. The CDR3 length is 11 residues. V shed 5 bases and J shed 3 bases, with 7 bases lying between them. CDR3 in amino acids: CSVPGEETQYF. The CDR3 nucleotides are TGCAGCGTTCCAGGGGAAGAGACCCAGTACTTC. Filled out from reference TRBV29-1 and TRBJ2-5, the complete variable domain reads SAVISQKPSRDICQRGTSLTIQCQVDSQVTMMFWYRQQPGQSLTLIATANQGSEATYESGFVIDKFPISRPNLTFSTLTVSNMSPEDSSIYLCSVPGEETQYFGPGTRLLVL.

This clonotype was seen a handful of times. The chain couples TRBV12-3 or TRBV12-4 to TRBJ2-3, with TRBD1 matching 8 bases. V dropped 7 bases and J dropped 0; count of bases not matched to a gene: 6. The CDR3 loop spans 15 amino acids. The CDR3 reads CASIADRASTDTQYF. CDR3 nucleotides: TGTGCCAGCATTGCGGACAGGGCGAGCACAGATACGCAGTATTTT.

The V call is TRBV24-1, the J call TRBJ1-1; 11 bases fit TRBD1. From germline, CDR1 is KGHDR and CDR2 SFDVKD. V was clipped by 7 bases and J by 3 bases; unmatched bases: 3. This CDR3 has 14 amino acids. CDR3 sequence reads: CATRTGQGDTEAFF. Here the CDR3 DNA reads TGTGCCACCAGGACGGGACAGGGGGACACTGAAGCTTTCTTT.

Here the CDR3 DNA reads TGTGCCAGCAGCTTAGACAGCATCTATGGCTACACCTTC. This translates into CASSLDSIYGYTF. The chain couples TRBV7-9 to TRBJ1-2; D is undetermined. The CDR3 has 13 amino acids. The germline CDR1 and CDR2 sequences are SEHNR and FQNEAQ (reference sequence). Trimming took 1 base from V and 4 from J, leaving 7 bases between them.

In nucleotides, the CDR3 is TGTGCCAGCAGCTACAGGGGCCGCTGGGAGCAGTACTTC. It encodes CASSYRGRWEQYF. This chain connects TRBV6-2 or TRBV6-3 to TRBJ2-4; 7 nucleotides line up with TRBD1. This CDR3 is 13 amino acids long. The trim removed 6 bases at V and 13 bases at J, leaving 12 bases unmatched. Germline CDR1 reads MNHEY; CDR2 reads SVGEGT.

This chain links TRBV6-5 with TRBJ2-3; 12 nucleotides agree with TRBD2. In germline, CDR1 is MNHEY, CDR2 SVGAGI. Trimming at V came to 5 bases and at J to 14 bases, leaving 5 bases not matched to a gene. CDR3 length: 12 residues. The CDR3 is CASSPSGGGRYF. CDR3 nucleotide sequence: TGTGCCAGCAGTCCTAGCGGGGGGGGACGGTATTTT.

V and J are TRBV2 and TRBJ2-1, with D perhaps matching TRBD1 (7 bases). The germline gives CDR1 SNHLY, CDR2 FYNNEI. The length of the CDR3 is 15 residues. The V end was cut by 4 bases, the J end by 7 bases, with 17 bases between. The CDR3 protein is CASSVAGGPVNEQFF. The CDR3 region has the DNA TGTGCCAGCAGTGTAGCAGGGGGGCCAGTTAATGAGCAGTTCTTC.

The chain links TRBV7-3 to TRBJ1-4; D perhaps matches TRBD1 (6 bases). The germline CDR1 and CDR2 sequences are SGHTA and FQGTGA. The CDR3 covers 13 residues. V dropped 5 bases and J dropped 5 bases, with 9 bases sitting between them. The CDR3 region has the DNA TGTGCCAGCAGCGGGGGGCCCAATGAAAAACTGTTTTTT. Its protein product is CASSGGPNEKLFF.

The chain couples TRBV5-5 to TRBJ1-2; 10 nucleotides align to TRBD1. The CDR3 is made up of 14 amino acids. With V trimmed by 0 bases and J by 7 bases, 3 bases remained unmatched. The germline V gene has CDR1 SGHKS and CDR2 YYEKEE (reference sequence). This chain's CDR3 is CASSLGGQGLGYTF. For the CDR3, the DNA is TGTGCCAGCAGCTTGGGGGGACAGGGGCTTGGCTACACCTTC.

V gene TRBV9 combines with J gene TRBJ2-7; 14 bases fit TRBD2. The length of the CDR3 is 16 residues. Germline CDR1 SGDLS, CDR2 YYNGEE. V lost 0 bases and J lost 12; bases outside the gene matches: 11. CDR3 DNA sequence: TGTGCCAGCAGCGTAGGGGGGACTAGCGGGGGTGGTGTGCGGTACTTC. Its translation: CASSVGGTSGGGVRYF.

A few counts support this clonotype. The genes are TRBV12-3 or TRBV12-4 and TRBJ2-5; D remains unclear. Trimming took off 0 bases at V and 5 bases at J, with 7 bases between the two ends. This CDR3 comprises 13 residues. This CDR3 is CASSLAVVETQYF. The CDR3 nucleotides read TGTGCCAGCAGTTTAGCCGTGGTTGAGACCCAGTACTTC.

The chain recombines TRBV4-1 with TRBJ1-5, with a weak D call TRBD1 (5 bases). Germline assignment: CDR1 MGHRA and CDR2 YSYEKL. The CDR3 sequence is 13 residues long. V lost 4 bases, J lost 6 bases, and 10 bases lay in between. CDR3 protein: CASSPRGSQPQHF. The DNA of the CDR3 is TGCGCCAGCAGCCCAAGGGGTTCTCAGCCCCAGCATTTT.

This clonotype appeared a few times. The junction differs from germline at one of its ends, possibly a read error. This sequence joins TRBV6-2 or TRBV6-3 and TRBJ1-2; D possibly corresponds to TRBD1 (5 bases). The CDR3 is 15 amino acids. CDR1 is MNHEY, CDR2 SVGEGT, per germline. The CDR3 is CASSSPRDSHYGCTF. CDR3 in DNA: TGTGCCAGCAGTTCGCCTCGTGACAGCCACTATGGCTGCACCTTC.

This clonotype has a handful of counts. The CDR3 is CATSDLEGASTDTQYF. The DNA for the CDR3 is TGTGCCACCAGTGATTTGGAGGGGGCCAGCACAGATACGCAGTATTTT. The V and J genes are TRBV24-1 and TRBJ2-3; TRBD1 agrees at 7 bases. CDR3 size: 16 residues. With 0 bases clipped from V and 0 bases from J, the junction kept 2 bases outside the gene matches. From germline, CDR1 is KGHDR and CDR2 SFDVKD.

The chain recombines TRBV9 with TRBJ1-1; D is perhaps TRBD1 (6 bases). CDR3 length: 14 residues. Between the trimmed V and J ends, which lost 0 bases and 5 bases, there was a span of 11 bases. The germline V gene encodes CDR1 SGDLS and CDR2 YYNGEE. CDR3 sequence reads: CASSVAGRGTEAFF. As DNA, the CDR3 is TGTGCCAGCAGCGTAGCAGGCAGGGGTACTGAAGCTTTCTTT.

This clonotype was seen a few times. CDR3 sequence: CASSQDRGDWVYNEQFF. The CDR3 DNA reads TGCGCCAGCAGCCAAGATCGAGGGGACTGGGTCTACAATGAGCAGTTCTTC. This sequence joins TRBV4-3 and TRBJ2-1; TRBD2 might be the D (6 bases). Germline V gene sequence: CDR1 LGHNA, CDR2 YSLEER. Between the trimmed V and J ends, which lost 0 bases and 3 bases, there was a span of 15 bases. The CDR3 is 17 residues long.

This clonotype was observed a handful of times. V is TRBV2 and J is TRBJ2-6; tentatively, D is TRBD1 or TRBD2 (5 bases each). The CDR3 totals 14 residues. Germline V gives CDR1 SNHLY, CDR2 FYNNEI. Trimming pared 6 bases from V and 1 base from J, leaving 7 bases between. CDR3 sequence reads: CASRWGSGANVLTF. Written as DNA, the CDR3 is TGTGCCAGCAGGTGGGGGTCTGGGGCCAACGTCCTGACTTTC.

The chain uses TRBV5-1 and TRBJ2-6; D is perhaps TRBD1 (7 bases). Germline assignment: CDR1 SGHRS and CDR2 YFSETQ. The CDR3 has 17 amino acids. Trimming left V 4 bases short and J 0 bases short, with 14 bases between. CDR3 sequence: CASSGGTVSSGANVLTF. CDR3 nucleotide sequence: TGCGCCAGCAGCGGGGGGACAGTTTCCTCTGGGGCCAACGTCCTGACTTTC.

This clonotype came up a few times. V usage is TRBV4-1 and J usage is TRBJ1-2; D gene unclear. The germline V and J ends were trimmed by 1 base and 7 bases, with 10 bases remaining between them. From germline, CDR1 is MGHRA and CDR2 YSYEKL. The CDR3 is made up of 13 amino acids. The CDR3 sequence: CASSQGPVGGYTF. CDR3 bases: TGCGCCAGCAGCCAAGGGCCAGTTGGTGGCTACACCTTC.

This clonotype appeared a single time. This rearrangement joins TRBV25-1 to TRBJ2-2; D is uncertain. CDR1 MGHDK and CDR2 SYGVNS come from the germline V gene. The CDR3 is made up of 13 amino acids. V dropped 7 bases and J dropped 5 bases, with 11 bases sitting between them. The chain's CDR3 is CASTEGGTGELFF. The CDR3, as DNA: TGTGCCAGCACCGAAGGCGGAACCGGGGAGCTGTTTTTT.

The chain is built from TRBV6-5 and TRBJ1-2, with TRBD1 as a possible D gene (5 bases). Per the germline V gene, CDR1 is MNHEY and CDR2 is SVGAGI. The CDR3 totals 13 residues. Trimming removed 2 bases at V and 6 bases at J, with 10 bases between. The CDR3 loop reads CASSYTLGDGYTF. Here the CDR3 DNA reads TGTGCCAGCAGTTACACTCTGGGGGATGGCTACACCTTC.